A selection of T cell receptor beta chains follows, all from one sample in a study of T cell repertoires in cytomegalovirus infection. Using its own MiXCR run on the reads, TCRdb lists one record per CDR3 protein. The sample has approximately 73,000 distinct CDR3 sequences, roughly 40% seen once. Their recognized antigens are unknown. The sample in question was CD8+ T cells from cultured PBMCs, obtained from culture after CMV antigen stimulation. The source of these receptors is a human donor in good health (CMV status not recorded). Some clones in this sample may be carry-over from other donors' samples. CDR3s include the opening cysteine and the closing phenylalanine or tryptophan.

>TRBV28
CASSSPTRLSTDTQYF
>TRBV7-2
CASRDGATYEQYF
>TRBV2
CASWIRGPTVHEQFF
>TRBV6-4
CASRENTDTQYF
>TRBV27
CASSLTLASTDTQYF
>TRBV20-1
CSARDPKSSYEQYF
>TRBV5-6
CASSLAGDSNQPQHF
>TRBV10-3
CAISNPGQGAGEQYF
>TRBV7-9
CASSSTTDREGTIYF
>TRBV6-1
CASAIAGGRIQETQYF
>TRBV12-3/TRBV12-4
CASSFSDFMNTEAFF
>TRBV12-3/TRBV12-4
CATDTRDEQFF
>TRBV12-5
CASGFLVGEKGKNTEAFF
>TRBV25-1
CASSESDSLFNEKLFF
>TRBV7-8
CASSPGTGANVLTF
>TRBV6-2/TRBV6-3
CASSLPGGTEAFF
>TRBV27
CASSLSGQGYVAKNIQYF
>TRBV7-2
CANSPNGQGAPTDTQYF
>TRBV20-1
CSARVGLAGDFSYEQYF
>TRBV4-2
CASSQAGTSGGAETQYF
>TRBV6-8
CASSRRPSTRNQPQHF
>TRBV29-1
CSVEDRGRGNEQYF
>TRBV25-1
CASSDTGQGNSPLHF
>TRBV13
CASSRTRGSQSGQFF
>TRBV19
CASSIKPERQQNIQYF
>TRBV2
CASSETLGASYEQYF
>TRBV6-2/TRBV6-3
CASSPLRQVGRQPQHF
>TRBV25-1
CASSVTGTNEKLFF
>TRBV5-1
CASSLTGETYEQYF